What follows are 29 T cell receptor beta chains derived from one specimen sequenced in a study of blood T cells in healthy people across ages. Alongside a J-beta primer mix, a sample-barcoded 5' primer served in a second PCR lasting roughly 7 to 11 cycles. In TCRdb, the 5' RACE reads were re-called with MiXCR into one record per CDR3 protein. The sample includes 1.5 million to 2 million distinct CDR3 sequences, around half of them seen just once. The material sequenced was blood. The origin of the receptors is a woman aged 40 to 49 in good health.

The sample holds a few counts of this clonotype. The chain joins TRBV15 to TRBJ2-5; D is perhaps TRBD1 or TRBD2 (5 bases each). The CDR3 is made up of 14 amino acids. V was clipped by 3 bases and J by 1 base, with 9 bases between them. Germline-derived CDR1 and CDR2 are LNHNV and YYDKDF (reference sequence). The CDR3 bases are TGTGCCACCAGCAGTGCCGGGACCCAAGAGACCCAGTACTTC. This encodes CATSSAGTQETQYF.

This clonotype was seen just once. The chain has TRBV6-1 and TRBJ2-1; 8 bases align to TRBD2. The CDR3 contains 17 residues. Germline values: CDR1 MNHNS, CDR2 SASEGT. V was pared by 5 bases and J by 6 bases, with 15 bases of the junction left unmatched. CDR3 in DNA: TGTGCCAGCAGTCCACACCTTAGCGGGGAACTCGTCAATGAGCAGTTCTTC. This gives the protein CASSPHLSGELVNEQFF.

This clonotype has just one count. The chain's CDR3 is CASSLRGLGSTDTQYF. The CDR3 DNA sequence: TGTGCCAGCAGTTTGCGAGGACTAGGGTCCACCGATACGCAGTATTTT. V is TRBV12-3 or TRBV12-4 and J is TRBJ2-3; 7 bases match TRBD2. V lost 3 bases to trimming and J lost 6 bases; unmatched junction nucleotides: 12. The CDR3 has 16 amino acids.

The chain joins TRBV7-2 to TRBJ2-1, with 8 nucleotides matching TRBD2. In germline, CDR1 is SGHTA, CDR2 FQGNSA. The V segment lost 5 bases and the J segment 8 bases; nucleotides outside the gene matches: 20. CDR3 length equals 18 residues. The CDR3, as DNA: TGTGCCAGCAGCCCAACCACGCGACTAGCGACCAAAAAGGATGAGCAGTTCTTC. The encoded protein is CASSPTTRLATKKDEQFF.

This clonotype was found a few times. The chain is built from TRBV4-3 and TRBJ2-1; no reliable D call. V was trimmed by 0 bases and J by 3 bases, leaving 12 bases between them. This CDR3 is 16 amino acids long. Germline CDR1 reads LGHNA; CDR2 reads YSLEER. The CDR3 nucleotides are TGCGCCAGCAGCCAAGATCTGGGCGCGCTCTACAATGAGCAGTTCTTC. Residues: CASSQDLGALYNEQFF.

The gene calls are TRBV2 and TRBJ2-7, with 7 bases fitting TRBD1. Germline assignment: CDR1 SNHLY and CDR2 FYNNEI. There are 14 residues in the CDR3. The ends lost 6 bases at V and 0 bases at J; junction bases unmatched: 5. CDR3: CASRGQFSSYEQYF. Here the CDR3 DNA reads TGTGCCAGCAGGGGACAGTTTAGCTCCTACGAGCAGTACTTC.

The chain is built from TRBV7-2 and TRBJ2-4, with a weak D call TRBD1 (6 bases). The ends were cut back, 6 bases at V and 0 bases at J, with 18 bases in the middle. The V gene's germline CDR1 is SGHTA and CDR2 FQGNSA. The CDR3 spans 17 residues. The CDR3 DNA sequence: TGTGCCAGCAGTCTCCGGGACACCCTTCTAGCCAAAAACATTCAGTACTTC. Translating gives CASSLRDTLLAKNIQYF.

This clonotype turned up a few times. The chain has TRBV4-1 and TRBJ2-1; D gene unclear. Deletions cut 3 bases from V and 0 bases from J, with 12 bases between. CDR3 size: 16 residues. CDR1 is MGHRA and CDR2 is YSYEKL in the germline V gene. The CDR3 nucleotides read TGCGCCAGCAGCCAGGCCAGCCAAAGCTCCTACAATGAGCAGTTCTTC. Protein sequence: CASSQASQSSYNEQFF.

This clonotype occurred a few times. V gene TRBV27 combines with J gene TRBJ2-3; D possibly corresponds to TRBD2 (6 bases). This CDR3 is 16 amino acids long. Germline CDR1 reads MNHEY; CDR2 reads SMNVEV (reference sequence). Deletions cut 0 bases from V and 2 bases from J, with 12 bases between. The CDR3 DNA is TGTGCCAGCAGTTTATCCATCCGGGGGAACACAGATACGCAGTATTTT. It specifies CASSLSIRGNTDTQYF.

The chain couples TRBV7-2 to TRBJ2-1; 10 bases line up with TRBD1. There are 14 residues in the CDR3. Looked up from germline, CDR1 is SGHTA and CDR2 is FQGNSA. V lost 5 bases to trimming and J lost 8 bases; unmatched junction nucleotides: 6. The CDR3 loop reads CASSPRDRGHEQFF. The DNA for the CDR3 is TGTGCCAGCAGCCCCCGGGACAGGGGCCATGAGCAGTTCTTC. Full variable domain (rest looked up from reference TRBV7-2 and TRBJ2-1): GAGVSQSPSNKVTEKGKDVELRCDPISGHTALYWYRQSLGQGLEFLIYFQGNSAPDKSGLPSDRFSAERTGGSVSTLTIQRTQQEDSAVYLCASSPRDRGHEQFFGPGTRLTVL.

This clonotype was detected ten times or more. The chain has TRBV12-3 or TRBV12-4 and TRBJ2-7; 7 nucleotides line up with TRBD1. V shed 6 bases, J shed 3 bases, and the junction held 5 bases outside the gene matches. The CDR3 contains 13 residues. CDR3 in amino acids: CASSKTGVYEQYF. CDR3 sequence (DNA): TGTGCCAGCAGCAAAACAGGGGTCTACGAGCAGTACTTC.

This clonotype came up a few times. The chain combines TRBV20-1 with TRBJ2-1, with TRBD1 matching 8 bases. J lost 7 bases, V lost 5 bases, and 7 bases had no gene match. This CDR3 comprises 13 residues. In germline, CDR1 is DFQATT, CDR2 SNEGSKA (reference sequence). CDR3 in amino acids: CSAPQGAHNEQFF. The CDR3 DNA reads TGCAGTGCTCCCCAGGGGGCCCATAATGAGCAGTTCTTC.

CDR3: CASSVAAQLDRENYGYTF. CDR3 coding DNA: TGTGCCAGCAGCGTAGCCGCACAATTGGACAGGGAGAACTATGGCTACACCTTC. The chain has TRBV9 and TRBJ1-2; TRBD1 matches at 8 bases. Germline lookup yields CDR1 SGDLS and CDR2 YYNGEE. The J segment lost 2 bases and the V segment lost 0 bases, leaving 12 bases of the junction unmatched. CDR3 length: 18 residues.

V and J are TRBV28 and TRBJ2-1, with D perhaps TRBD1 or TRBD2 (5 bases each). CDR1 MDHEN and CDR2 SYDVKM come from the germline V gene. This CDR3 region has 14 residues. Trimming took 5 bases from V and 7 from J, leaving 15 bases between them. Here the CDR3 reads CASSPRGPRNEQFF. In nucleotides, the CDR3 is TGTGCCAGCAGTCCCCGGGGACCACGAAATGAGCAGTTCTTC.

In DNA form, the CDR3 reads TGTGCCTGGGCGGCGGGCTACACCTTC. Translated, it gives CAWAAGYTF. This sequence joins TRBV19 and TRBJ1-2; D not certain. The V and J ends lost 11 bases and 8 bases respectively, with 9 bases between them. Germline CDR1 LNHDA, CDR2 SQIVND (reference sequence). The CDR3 sequence is 9 residues long.

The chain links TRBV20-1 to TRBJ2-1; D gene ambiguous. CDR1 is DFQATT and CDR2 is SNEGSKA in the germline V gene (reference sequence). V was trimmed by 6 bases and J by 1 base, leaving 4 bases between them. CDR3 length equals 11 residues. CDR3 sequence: CSAASYNEQFF. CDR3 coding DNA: TGCAGTGCCGCTTCCTACAATGAGCAGTTCTTC.

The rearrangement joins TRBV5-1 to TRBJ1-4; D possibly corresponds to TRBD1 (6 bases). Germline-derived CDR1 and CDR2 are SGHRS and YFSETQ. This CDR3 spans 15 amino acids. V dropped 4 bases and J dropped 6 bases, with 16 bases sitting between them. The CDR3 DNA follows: TGCGCCAGCAGCAGGGTTACGTCAGGGGATGAAAAACTGTTTTTT. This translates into CASSRVTSGDEKLFF.

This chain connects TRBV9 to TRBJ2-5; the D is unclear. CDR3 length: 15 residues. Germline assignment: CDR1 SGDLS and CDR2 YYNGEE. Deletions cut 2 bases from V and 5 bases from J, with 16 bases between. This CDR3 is CASSVTPIPDETQYF. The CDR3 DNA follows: TGTGCCAGCAGCGTGACACCGATCCCAGATGAGACCCAGTACTTC.

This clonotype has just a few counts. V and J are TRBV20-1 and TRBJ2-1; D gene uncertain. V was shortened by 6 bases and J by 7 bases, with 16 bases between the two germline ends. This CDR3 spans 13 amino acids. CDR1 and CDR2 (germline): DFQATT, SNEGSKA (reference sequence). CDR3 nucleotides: TGCAGTGCATTCGTGGCAGACGAGAATGAGCAGTTCTTC. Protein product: CSAFVADENEQFF.

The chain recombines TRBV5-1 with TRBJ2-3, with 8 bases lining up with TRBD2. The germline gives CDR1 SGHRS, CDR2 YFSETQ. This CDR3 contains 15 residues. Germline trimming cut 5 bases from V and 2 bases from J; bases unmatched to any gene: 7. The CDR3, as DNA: TGCGCCAGCAGTGGGGGCGGGGGGACCACAGATACGCAGTATTTT. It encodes CASSGGGGTTDTQYF.

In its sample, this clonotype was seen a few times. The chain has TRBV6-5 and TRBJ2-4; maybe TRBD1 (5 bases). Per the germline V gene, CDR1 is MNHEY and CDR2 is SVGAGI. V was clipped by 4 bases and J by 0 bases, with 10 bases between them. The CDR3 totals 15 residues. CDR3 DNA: TGTGCCAGCAGTTCGACCAGGGTAGCCAAAAACATTCAGTACTTC. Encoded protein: CASSSTRVAKNIQYF.

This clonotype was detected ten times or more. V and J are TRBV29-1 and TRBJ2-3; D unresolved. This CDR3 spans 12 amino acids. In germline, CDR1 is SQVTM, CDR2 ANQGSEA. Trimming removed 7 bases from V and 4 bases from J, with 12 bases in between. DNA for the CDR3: TGCAGCGCCCGCGTCCAAGCAGATACGCAGTATTTT. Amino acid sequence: CSARVQADTQYF.

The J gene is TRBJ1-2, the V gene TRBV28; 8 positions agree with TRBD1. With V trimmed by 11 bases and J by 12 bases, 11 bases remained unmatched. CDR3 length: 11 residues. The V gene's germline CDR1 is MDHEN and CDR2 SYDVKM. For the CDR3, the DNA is TGTGCCCGCACCGACAGGGGCCTTAACACCTTC. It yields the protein CARTDRGLNTF.

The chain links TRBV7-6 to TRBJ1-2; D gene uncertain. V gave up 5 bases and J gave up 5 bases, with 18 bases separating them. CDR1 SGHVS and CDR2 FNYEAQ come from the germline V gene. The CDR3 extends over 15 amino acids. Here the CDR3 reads CASSRAEGISYGYTF. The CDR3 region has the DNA TGTGCCAGCAGCAGGGCAGAGGGAATAAGTTATGGCTACACCTTC.

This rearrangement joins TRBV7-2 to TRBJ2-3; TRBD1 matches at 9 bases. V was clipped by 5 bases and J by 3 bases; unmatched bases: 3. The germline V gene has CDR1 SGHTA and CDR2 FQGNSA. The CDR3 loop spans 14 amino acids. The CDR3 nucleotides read TGTGCCAGCAGCAAACAGGGGGCGACAGATACGCAGTATTTT. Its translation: CASSKQGATDTQYF.

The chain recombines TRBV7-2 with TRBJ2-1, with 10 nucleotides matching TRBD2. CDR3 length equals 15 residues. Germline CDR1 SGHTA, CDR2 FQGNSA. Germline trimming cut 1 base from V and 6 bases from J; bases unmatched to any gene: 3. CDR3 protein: CASSLVRTSGNEQFF. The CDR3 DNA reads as TGTGCCAGCAGCTTAGTCCGGACTAGCGGCAATGAGCAGTTCTTC.

CDR3 amino acids: CASSYQGAANNEQFF. The CDR3 DNA is TGTGCCAGCAGTTATCAGGGGGCGGCTAACAATGAGCAGTTCTTC. The chain has TRBV28 and TRBJ2-1, with 8 nucleotides matching TRBD1. Germline V gene lookup returns CDR1 MDHEN and CDR2 SYDVKM. The V and J ends lost 4 bases and 5 bases, in that order; junction bases with no gene match: 7. The CDR3 is 15 amino acids.

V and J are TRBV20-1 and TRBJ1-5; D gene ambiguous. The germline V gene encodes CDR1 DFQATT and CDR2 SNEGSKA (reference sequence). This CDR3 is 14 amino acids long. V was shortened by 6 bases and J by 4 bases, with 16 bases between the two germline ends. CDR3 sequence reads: CSADPGTANQPQHF. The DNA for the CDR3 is TGCAGTGCCGACCCGGGAACGGCGAATCAGCCCCAGCATTTT.

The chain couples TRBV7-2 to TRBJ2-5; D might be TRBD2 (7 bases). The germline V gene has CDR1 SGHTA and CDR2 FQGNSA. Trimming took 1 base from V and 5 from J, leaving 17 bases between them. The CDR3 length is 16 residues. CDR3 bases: TGTGCCAGCAGCTTAGTGGGGGGGGGGCAGGTGGAGACCCAGTACTTC. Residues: CASSLVGGGQVETQYF. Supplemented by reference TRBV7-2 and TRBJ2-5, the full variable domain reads GAGVSQSPSNKVTEKGKDVELRCDPISGHTALYWYRQSLGQGLEFLIYFQGNSAPDKSGLPSDRFSAERTGGSVSTLTIQRTQQEDSAVYLCASSLVGGGQVETQYFGPGTRLLVL.